Listed below are T cell receptor beta chains from one sample, sequenced in a study of blood T cells in healthy people across ages. TCRdb itself ran the 5' RACE reads through MiXCR, one entry per CDR3 protein. This table holds around 2 million distinct CDR3 sequences, 39% found once. The sequencing sample was made of blood. Source of these receptors: a human donor in good health. The CDR3 runs from the conserved cysteine through the conserved F or W.

V,J,CDR3
TRBV12-3/TRBV12-4,TRBJ2-3,CASSFGTSGATDTQYF
TRBV6-5,TRBJ1-5,CASSYSGQPYQPQHF
TRBV6-2/TRBV6-3,TRBJ1-1,CASGITGYTEAFF
TRBV6-5,TRBJ1-5,CASQAAGGGPQHF
TRBV4-2,TRBJ2-3,CASSPLGGMDTDTQYF
TRBV12-3/TRBV12-4,TRBJ2-7,CASSLGTSGKQYF
TRBV11-2,TRBJ2-7,CASSHNGGRGYYEQYF
TRBV7-2,TRBJ2-1,CASSLNGGYNEQFF
TRBV20-1,TRBJ2-5,CSARDLGGVFGETQYF
TRBV7-2,TRBJ1-2,CASSSVTGQGNGGYTF
TRBV7-2,NA,CASSWGTGGWETQYF